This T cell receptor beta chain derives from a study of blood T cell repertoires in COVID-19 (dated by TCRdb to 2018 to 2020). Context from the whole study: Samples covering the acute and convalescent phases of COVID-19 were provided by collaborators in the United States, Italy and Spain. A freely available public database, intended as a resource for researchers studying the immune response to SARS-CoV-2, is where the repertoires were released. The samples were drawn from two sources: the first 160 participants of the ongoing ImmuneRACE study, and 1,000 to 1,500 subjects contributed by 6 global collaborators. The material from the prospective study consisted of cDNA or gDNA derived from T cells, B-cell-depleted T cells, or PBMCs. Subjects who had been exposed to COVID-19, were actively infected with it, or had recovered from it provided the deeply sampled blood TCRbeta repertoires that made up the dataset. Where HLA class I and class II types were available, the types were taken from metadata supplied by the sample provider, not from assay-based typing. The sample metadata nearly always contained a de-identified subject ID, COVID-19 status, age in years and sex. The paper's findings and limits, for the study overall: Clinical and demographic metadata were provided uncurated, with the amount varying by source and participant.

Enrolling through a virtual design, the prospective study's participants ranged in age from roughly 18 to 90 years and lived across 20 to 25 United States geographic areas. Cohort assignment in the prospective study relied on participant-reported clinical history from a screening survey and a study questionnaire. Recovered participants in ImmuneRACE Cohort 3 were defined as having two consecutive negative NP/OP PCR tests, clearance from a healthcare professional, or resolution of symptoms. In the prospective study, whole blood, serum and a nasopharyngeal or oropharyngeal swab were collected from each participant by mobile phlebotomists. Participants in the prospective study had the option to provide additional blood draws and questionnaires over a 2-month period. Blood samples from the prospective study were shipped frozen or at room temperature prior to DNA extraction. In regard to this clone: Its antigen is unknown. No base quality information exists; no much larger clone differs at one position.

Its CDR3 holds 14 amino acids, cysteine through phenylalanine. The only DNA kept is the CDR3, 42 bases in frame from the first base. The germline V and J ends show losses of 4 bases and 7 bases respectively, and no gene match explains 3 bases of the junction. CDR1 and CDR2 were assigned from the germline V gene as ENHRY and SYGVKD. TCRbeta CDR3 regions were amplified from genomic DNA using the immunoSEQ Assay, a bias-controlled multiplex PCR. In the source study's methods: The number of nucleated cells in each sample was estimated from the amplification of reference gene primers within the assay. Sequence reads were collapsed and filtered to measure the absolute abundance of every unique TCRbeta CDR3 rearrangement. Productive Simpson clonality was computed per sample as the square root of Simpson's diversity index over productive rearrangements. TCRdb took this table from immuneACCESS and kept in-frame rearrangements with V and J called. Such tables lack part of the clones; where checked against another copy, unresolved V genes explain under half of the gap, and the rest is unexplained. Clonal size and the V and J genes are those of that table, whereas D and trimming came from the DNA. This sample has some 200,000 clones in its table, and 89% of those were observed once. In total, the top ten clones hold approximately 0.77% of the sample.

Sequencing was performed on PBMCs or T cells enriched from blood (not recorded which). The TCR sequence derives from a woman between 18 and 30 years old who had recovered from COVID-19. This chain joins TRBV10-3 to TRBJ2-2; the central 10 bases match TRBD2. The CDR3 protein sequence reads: CAISGVAGGGELFF. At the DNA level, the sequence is TGTGCCATCAGTGGGGTAGCGGGAGGCGGGGAGCTGTTTTTT.